Presented here are 20 T cell receptor beta chains from one specimen sequenced in a study of vaccination effects on CD4 cells after COVID-19 (dated by TCRdb to the early 2020s). These receptors are not linked to any known antigen. In the ViraFEST assay, PBMC were stimulated with viral peptide pools, and antigen-specific CD4+ T cell clonotypes were then identified by expansion using TCR sequencing. After roughly 11 days of culture, CD4+ T cells were isolated with the EasySep CD4+ T cell isolation kit. Negative nucleocapsid antibody results before and after vaccination confirmed that the healthy vaccine recipients had no prior SARS-CoV-2 infection. The library was made by the immunoSEQ multiplex PCR assay. TCRdb re-hosts the immuneACCESS table, in-frame sequences only. Its copies lack some clones; in the studies checked, an unresolved V gene accounts for under half of them, and the cause for the rest is not known. The sample table records roughly 53,000 clones; roughly three quarters of these occur just once. The ten largest clones add up to approximately 6% of the sample.

Here the sequenced sample was CD4+ T cells from PBMCs cultured with HCoV-OC43 spike peptides, taken before COVID-19 vaccination. In the paper's terms, the cell subset or site label means: HCoV-OC43 spike overlapping peptide pool stimulation. Source of these receptors: a human donor who received a COVID-19 vaccine.

The J gene is TRBJ2-4, the V gene TRBV7-8; 7 nucleotides line up with TRBD1. This CDR3 region has 12 residues. Germline V CDR1 and CDR2: SGHVS, FQNEAQ. Trimming removed 5 bases from V and 6 bases from J; junction bases left unmatched: 1. In nucleotides, the CDR3 is TGTGCCAGCAGCCCAGGGGGAAACATTCAGTACTTC. It specifies CASSPGGNIQYF.

The chain carries TRBV3-1 (or the pseudogene TRBV3-2) and TRBJ2-1; D might be TRBD1 or TRBD2, each matching 5 bases. Germline values: CDR1 LGHDT, CDR2 YNNKEL (reference sequence). Between the trimmed V and J ends, which lost 2 bases and 2 bases, there was a span of 10 bases. The CDR3 spans 15 residues. The CDR3 spells CASSQSRGAYNEQFF. The CDR3 DNA reads TGTGCCAGCAGCCAAAGTAGGGGAGCCTACAATGAGCAGTTCTTC.

This clone was seen only a few times. V is TRBV12-5 and J is TRBJ1-4; the D is unclear. The CDR3 contains 15 residues. CDR1 is LGHNT and CDR2 is FRNRAP in the germline V gene. The V end lost 6 bases, the J end lost 2 bases, and 13 bases lay between the germline ends. DNA of the CDR3: TGTGCTAGTGGCCTTGGCAAAAGCACTAATGAAAAACTGTTTTTT. Translating it yields CASGLGKSTNEKLFF. Together with reference TRBV12-5 and TRBJ1-4, the CDR3 gives the full variable domain: DARVTQTPRHKVTEMGQEVTMRCQPILGHNTVFWYRQTMMQGLELLAYFRNRAPLDDSGMPKDRFSAEMPDATLATLKIQPSEPRDSAVYFCASGLGKSTNEKLFFGSGTQLSVL.

The chain recombines TRBV11-3 with TRBJ2-3, with 10 bases identical to TRBD2. This CDR3 contains 16 residues. The germline CDR1 and CDR2 sequences are SGHNT and YENEEA. With V trimmed by 5 bases and J by 4 bases, 9 bases remained unmatched. CDR3 coding DNA: TGTGCCAGCAGCCGGGGACTAGCGAGTTTTCCAGATACGCAGTATTTT. Its protein is CASSRGLASFPDTQYF.

The V and J genes are TRBV2 and TRBJ2-5, with 10 bases identical to TRBD2. Germline trimming cut 6 bases from V and 5 bases from J; bases unmatched to any gene: 3. From germline, CDR1 is SNHLY and CDR2 FYNNEI. The CDR3 spans 13 residues. The CDR3 coding sequence is TGTGCCAGCAGGACTAGCGGGCGGGAGACCCAGTACTTC. This translates into CASRTSGRETQYF.

The table lists this clone with a few counts. V is TRBV19 and J is TRBJ1-5; 7 bases are shared with TRBD1. The germline V gene encodes CDR1 LNHDA and CDR2 SQIVND (reference sequence). The trim removed 3 bases at V and 7 bases at J, leaving 12 bases unmatched. The CDR3 runs to 16 residues. CDR3 loop: CASSILTGKGKQPQHF. The CDR3 bases are TGTGCCAGTAGTATTTTGACAGGGAAGGGGAAGCAGCCCCAGCATTTT.

The chain carries TRBV19 and TRBJ2-6; no clear D gene. Trimming removed 10 bases at V and 0 bases at J, with 10 bases between. The CDR3 contains 14 residues. Per the germline V gene, CDR1 is LNHDA and CDR2 is SQIVND (reference sequence). CDR3 coding DNA: TGTGCCATTTCACTGGGCTCTGGGGCCAACGTCCTGACTTTC. Its protein is CAISLGSGANVLTF. Full variable domain (outside the CDR3, taken from reference TRBV19 and TRBJ2-6): DGGITQSPKYLFRKEGQNVTLSCEQNLNHDAMYWYRQDPGQGLRLIYYSQIVNDFQKGDIAEGYSVSREKKESFPLTVTSAQKNPTAFYLCAISLGSGANVLTFGAGSRLTVL.

This rearrangement joins TRBV6-5 to TRBJ1-4; D possibly corresponds to TRBD1 (6 bases). The CDR3 loop spans 15 amino acids. Germline CDR1 reads MNHEY; CDR2 reads SVGAGI. V lost 6 bases to trimming and J lost 3 bases, with 14 bases between them. CDR3: CASRGTGSPNEKLFF. CDR3 nucleotides: TGTGCCAGCAGGGGCACAGGGAGTCCTAATGAAAAACTGTTTTTT.

The rearrangement uses TRBV24-1 and TRBJ2-1; 7 positions match TRBD1. The CDR3 is 14 amino acids. Germline V CDR1 and CDR2: KGHDR, SFDVKD. V lost 6 bases, J lost 8 bases, and 9 bases stayed unmatched. Here the CDR3 reads CATSRAGGLDEQFF. CDR3 DNA sequence: TGTGCCACCAGTCGGGCAGGGGGATTGGATGAGCAGTTCTTC.

The chain has TRBV3-1 (or the pseudogene TRBV3-2) and TRBJ1-4; 7 nucleotides agree with TRBD1. This CDR3 has 14 amino acids. The trim removed 5 bases at V and 3 bases at J, leaving 3 bases unmatched. Germline loops: CDR1 LGHDT, CDR2 YNNKEL (reference sequence). In nucleotides, the CDR3 is TGTGCCAGCAGCGAAGGACAGGCTAATGAAAAACTGTTTTTT. It specifies CASSEGQANEKLFF.

The chain recombines TRBV6-1 with TRBJ1-5, with D unclear. Germline V lookup: CDR1 MNHNS, CDR2 SASEGT. Between the trimmed V and J ends, which lost 1 base and 2 bases, there was a span of 9 bases. CDR3 size: 15 residues. The CDR3 spells CASSEDPRGNQPQHF. CDR3 nucleotides: TGTGCCAGCAGTGAAGACCCCCGGGGCAATCAGCCCCAGCATTTT.

This chain connects TRBV3-1 (or the pseudogene TRBV3-2) to TRBJ2-5, with 8 bases fitting TRBD2. CDR1 and CDR2 from the germline V gene are LGHDT and YNNKEL (reference sequence). V was clipped by 1 base and J by 1 base; unmatched bases: 5. This CDR3 is 16 amino acids long. DNA of the CDR3: TGTGCCAGCAGCCAAGCCGGCGGGGGGCCCCAAGAGACCCAGTACTTC. The encoded protein is CASSQAGGGPQETQYF.

The chain links TRBV6-6 to TRBJ2-7, with D perhaps TRBD1 (5 bases). The CDR3 is 13 residues long. The V gene's germline CDR1 is MNHNY and CDR2 SVGAGI (reference sequence). The V and J ends lost 6 bases and 3 bases respectively, with 12 bases between them. CDR3 sequence (DNA): TGTGCCAGCAGGGGATCAGACAGCTACGAGCAGTACGTC. Protein: CASRGSDSYEQYV.

The chain employs TRBV12-3 or TRBV12-4 and TRBJ2-2, with a possible D match to TRBD2 (5 bases). This CDR3 contains 12 residues. V was cut by 6 bases and J by 7 bases, with 9 bases left in between. The CDR3 protein is CASRSGYGELFF. In nucleotides, the CDR3 is TGTGCCAGCAGGAGCGGATACGGGGAGCTGTTTTTT.

This clone occurred a few times. The rearrangement links TRBV9 to TRBJ1-3; D is possibly TRBD1 (5 bases). CDR1 is SGDLS and CDR2 is YYNGEE in the germline V gene. This CDR3 is built from 15 residues. The V end was cut by 2 bases, the J end by 4 bases, with 13 bases between. CDR3 amino acids: CASSVAPGIGNTIYF. The CDR3 DNA sequence: TGTGCCAGCAGCGTTGCCCCAGGGATCGGAAACACCATATATTTT.

The rearrangement links TRBV18 to TRBJ2-2; D is possibly TRBD2 (6 bases). The germline gives CDR1 KGHSH, CDR2 LQKENI. Trimming shortened V by 0 bases and J by 2 bases, and 19 bases separated the two germline ends. There are 19 residues in the CDR3. DNA for the CDR3: TGTGCCAGCTCACCACCCTCCACGGGGCGACTAGACAACACCGGGGAGCTGTTTTTT. This codes for CASSPPSTGRLDNTGELFF.

This clone was picked up one time. The CDR3 DNA is TGTGCCAGTAGTCTAGCGATGAGCACAGATACGCAGTATTTT. Residues: CASSLAMSTDTQYF. The chain carries TRBV19 and TRBJ2-3; D is possibly TRBD2 (6 bases). V dropped 5 bases and J dropped 0 bases, with 9 bases sitting between them. The germline V gene encodes CDR1 LNHDA and CDR2 SQIVND (reference sequence). The CDR3 consists of 14 residues. The entire variable domain, with the rest obtained from reference TRBV19 and TRBJ2-3, is as follows: DGGITQSPKYLFRKEGQNVTLSCEQNLNHDAMYWYRQDPGQGLRLIYYSQIVNDFQKGDIAEGYSVSREKKESFPLTVTSAQKNPTAFYLCASSLAMSTDTQYFGPGTRLTVL.

Only one count was recorded for this clone. The chain couples TRBV19 to TRBJ1-5, with TRBD1 as a possible D gene (5 bases). The CDR3 covers 14 residues. The germline CDR1 and CDR2 sequences are LNHDA and SQIVND (reference sequence). V was cut by 3 bases and J by 3 bases, with 9 bases left in between. Here the CDR3 reads CASSMVGDNQPQHF. The CDR3 region has the DNA TGTGCCAGTAGTATGGTAGGGGACAATCAGCCCCAGCATTTT.

The chain combines TRBV3-1 (or the pseudogene TRBV3-2) with TRBJ2-7; 7 positions match TRBD1. This CDR3 comprises 15 residues. From germline, CDR1 is LGHDT and CDR2 YNNKEL (reference sequence). V lost 6 bases, J lost 4 bases, and 12 bases stayed unmatched. The CDR3: CASRQKKGARYEQYV. The DNA of the CDR3 is TGTGCCAGCAGGCAAAAGAAGGGGGCGCGATACGAGCAGTACGTC.

The rearrangement uses TRBV6-2 or TRBV6-3 and TRBJ1-1; TRBD1 is a possible D gene (6 bases). Trimming stripped 4 bases from V and 0 bases from J, with 15 bases between. Germline CDR1 reads MNHEY; CDR2 reads SVGEGT. The length of the CDR3 is 16 residues. CDR3 loop: CASSLLGGTLNTEAFF. The CDR3 region has the DNA TGTGCCAGCAGTTTGCTGGGCGGGACACTGAACACTGAAGCTTTCTTT.